The 9 T cell receptor beta chains below all came from one sample that was sequenced in a study of blood T cell repertoires in COVID-19. The data were produced by immunoSEQ multiplex PCR, yet TCRdb's version contains in-frame clones alone and is incomplete. The table lists 190,000 or so clones, roughly 90% of them singletons, with around 0.76% in the top ten. The specimen was peripheral blood. The receptor set was obtained from a woman aged 70 to 79 with acute or convalescent COVID-19.

The chain employs TRBV6-1 and TRBJ1-4; a weak D match, TRBD1 (5 bases). V lost 3 bases and J 8 bases, leaving 16 bases between the germline ends. Germline CDR1 is MNHNS and CDR2 is SASEGT. The CDR3 length is 15 residues. CDR3 in DNA: TGTGCCAGCAGTGACCGCCAGGGCCGACGAGAAAAACTGTTTTTT. Translation: CASSDRQGRREKLFF.

This clone was counted a single time. The chain couples TRBV10-3 to TRBJ1-2; 7 bases agree with TRBD1. The V gene's germline CDR1 is ENHRY and CDR2 SYGVKD. Trimming at V came to 10 bases and at J to 0 bases, leaving 8 bases not matched to a gene. The CDR3 length is 14 residues. The CDR3 nucleotides read TGTGCCAACGCAGGACAGGAGACTAACTATGGCTACACCTTC. It encodes CANAGQETNYGYTF.

This chain connects TRBV28 to TRBJ2-1; TRBD2 matches at 9 bases. The CDR3 runs 15 residues. After removal of 2 bases from V and 8 bases from J, the junction contained 7 bases not matched to a gene. Germline V lookup: CDR1 MDHEN, CDR2 SYDVKM. CDR3 sequence: CASSLGGSGSDEQFF. The CDR3 DNA sequence: TGTGCCAGCAGTTTAGGGGGTAGCGGGAGCGATGAGCAGTTCTTC. Full variable domain (missing parts from reference TRBV28 and TRBJ2-1): DVKVTQSSRYLVKRTGEKVFLECVQDMDHENMFWYRQDPGLGLRLIYFSYDVKMKEKGDIPEGYSVSREKKERFSLILESASTNQTSMYLCASSLGGSGSDEQFFGPGTRLTVL.

The rearrangement uses TRBV18 and TRBJ2-2; perhaps TRBD1 as D (5 bases). Trimming pared 2 bases from V and 6 bases from J, leaving 16 bases between. The CDR3 runs to 16 residues. Germline V gives CDR1 KGHSH, CDR2 LQKENI. Here the CDR3 reads CASSPNPGRDSGELFF. The DNA for the CDR3 is TGTGCCAGCTCACCAAACCCTGGCAGGGATTCCGGGGAGCTGTTTTTT.

The CDR3 DNA is TGCGCCAGCAGCTTGGGAGGGGGCGGAGAGACCCAGTACTTC. This encodes CASSLGGGGETQYF. This chain joins TRBV5-1 and TRBJ2-5, with 7 bases lining up with TRBD1. V dropped 0 bases and J dropped 4; count of bases not matched to a gene: 3. Germline values: CDR1 SGHRS, CDR2 YFSETQ. The CDR3 is made up of 14 amino acids.

The chain joins TRBV3-1 (or the pseudogene TRBV3-2) to TRBJ1-2; no firm D call. The CDR3 extends over 14 amino acids. Germline-derived CDR1 and CDR2 are LGHDT and YNNKEL (reference sequence). The V gene lost 2 bases and the J gene lost 4 bases, with 11 bases spanning the gap. CDR3 loop: CASSQSTEGYGYTF. CDR3 bases: TGTGCCAGCAGCCAATCCACCGAGGGCTATGGCTACACCTTC.

The rearrangement joins TRBV3-1 (or the pseudogene TRBV3-2) to TRBJ1-1; D remains ambiguous. V was clipped by 0 bases and J by 1 base, with 6 bases between them. CDR1 is LGHDT and CDR2 is YNNKEL in the germline V gene (reference sequence). The CDR3 runs 14 residues. CDR3: CASSQEAPNTEAFF. The CDR3 bases are TGTGCCAGCAGCCAAGAAGCACCGAACACTGAAGCTTTCTTT.

This chain links TRBV28 with TRBJ1-2; 8 nucleotides align to TRBD1. In germline, CDR1 is MDHEN, CDR2 SYDVKM. The CDR3 is 15 amino acids. V gave up 5 bases and J gave up 8 bases; unmatched junction bases: 13. This chain's CDR3 is CASSPWTGSAAGYTF. CDR3 DNA: TGTGCCAGCAGTCCCTGGACAGGGAGTGCAGCGGGCTACACCTTC.

This chain uses TRBV11-2 with TRBJ2-7, with D uncertain. CDR3 length: 14 amino acids. Germline V gene data show CDR1 as SGHAT and CDR2 as FQNNGV. Trimming pared 2 bases from V and 2 bases from J, leaving 10 bases between. CDR3 in DNA: TGTGCCAGCAGCTTATATCAGTCCACCTACGAGCAGTACTTC. This encodes CASSLYQSTYEQYF.